This T cell receptor (beta chain) was observed in a study of T cell clusters in autoimmune cytopenias (dated by TCRdb to the late 2010s). Background on the whole study: Per sample, TRB sequencing gave a median depth of about 50,000 reads and a median of approximately 2,400 distinct TRB clonotypes. In autoimmune cytopenia patients, peripheral blood TRB and IGH repertoires were sequenced during active disease and over treatment follow-up, together with healthy, CLL and autoimmune hepatitis controls. The goal of the study was to determine whether autoimmune cytopenia patients have a disease-specific immune repertoire signature that could serve as a blood-based biomarker. Broader findings and caveats from the paper: In the comparison of secondary cytopenia with CLL, no cluster-lack signature showed up, apparently because the dominant lymphoma-associated repertoire masked the signature. The T cell clusters were defined only in silico, and the functional role of the clusters was left to be validated experimentally. TRB repertoire shifts, with less even repertoires in secondary cytopenia and CLL, mostly reflected lymphoma bias rather than autoimmunity. A lack of physiological T cell clusters in primary autoimmune cytopenia patients was suggested by GLIPH, as 51 clusters were found to be exclusive to healthy donors versus about 16 exclusive to patients. Healthy donors had almost three times as many exclusive TRB clusters as active autoimmune hepatitis patients, a finding consistent with an autoimmunity-wide signature.

Per sample, approximately 250 ng of peripheral blood genomic DNA, approximately 41,000 genome equivalents, was used for TRB amplification. To note about this clonotype: What this receptor recognizes is not known.

Multiplex PCR with a touch-down protocol amplified TRB rearrangements, with the TRB-A and TRB-B primer pools combined in a single tube. Two consecutive PCR reactions with Phusion HS II polymerase added Illumina adapters and sample indices to the amplicons. Amplicons were gel-purified with the NucleoSpin Gel and PCR Clean-up kit, then quantified by Qubit and quality-checked on an Agilent 2100 Bioanalyzer. Sequencing of the libraries was performed on an Illumina MiSeq with 600-cycle, single-indexed, paired-end runs. In the authors' own workflow: TRB reads were aligned and assembled with MiXCR version 2.1.12 using the default MiXCR reference library. Each unique CDR3 nucleotide sequence defined a clone, and only productive sequences with at least two reads were analysed. To assess repertoire diversity, an R script computed alpha-parameterized diversity profiles (alpha 0 to 5), which included the Shannon (alpha 1) and Simpson (alpha 2) indices. Combinatorial TRB VJ usage was computed with the tcR package and compared between cohorts by principal component analysis with ade4. GLIPH was used to cluster TCRbeta CDR3s in pairs of cohorts matched for age and read depth, and a Wilcoxon test was used to compare cluster frequencies. TCRdb reprocessed the reads; each CDR3 protein sequence makes one entry, and DNA is unavailable. The V and J calls here are based on TCRdb, not the publication. This sample's table carries 1,500 to 2,000 distinct CDR3 sequences. Of the sample, about 75% falls within the top ten clones.

The receptor was isolated from a human donor with an autoimmune cytopenia, with autoimmune hepatitis or in good health (not recorded which). The sequenced sample consisted of peripheral blood.

CDR3 sequence: CASSQATDNEQFF. This sequence uses TRBV5-1 and TRBJ2-1; the TCRdb call, TRBD1, lacks DNA for checking. The germline V gene encodes CDR1 SGHRS and CDR2 YFSETQ. Reading from cysteine to phenylalanine, the CDR3 counts 13 amino acids. The nucleotide record is missing.